This T cell receptor beta chain was sequenced for a study of shared clonotypes between healthy human individuals. Germline CDR1 reads SGHRS; CDR2 reads YFSETQ. The ends were cut back, 4 bases at V and 0 bases at J, with 17 bases in the middle. The length of the CDR3 is 17 residues. Study results and caveats: Researchers sampled only blood; tissue repertoires likely differ.

As concerns this clone: Its antigen is unidentified.

Genomic DNA of every subset was divided equally among multiple immunoSEQ plates. Replicate PCRs were loaded with approximately 300 ng DNA from unsorted PBMC, 29,000 or so T cell genomes. Here immunoSEQ multiplex PCR was the method, and the copy in TCRdb shows in-frame clones only, minus some. The data show about 490,000 clones, about 84% seen once. This chain links TRBV5-1 with TRBJ2-1; D might be TRBD1 (7 bases). The origin of this receptor is a woman between 40 and 55 years old in good health. Some clones in this sample may be carry-over from other donors' samples. Sequenced: PBMCs. For the CDR3, the DNA is TGCGCCAGCAGCCGTCGTGCAGGGGGGATCTCCTACAATGAGCAGTTCTTC. Encoded protein: CASSRRAGGISYNEQFF.